Presented here are 20 T cell receptor beta chains from one specimen sequenced in a study of T cell repertoires in cytomegalovirus infection. TCRdb processed the reads anew with MiXCR; each CDR3 protein has one entry. The sample lists about 450,000 distinct CDR3 sequences; approximately 32% were seen once. Sequenced sample: PBMCs. All receptors derive from a human donor in good health (CMV status not recorded). Some clones in this sample may be carry-over from other donors' samples.

Remarks on this clonotype: Germline and junction disagree at one end, which may indicate a read error. The chain employs TRBV4-1 and TRBJ2-1; D call uncertain. In germline, CDR1 is MGHRA, CDR2 YSYEKL. This CDR3 has 18 residues. CDR3 protein: CASSHKLTLEGAYNEQLF. The CDR3 coding sequence is TGCGCCAGCAGCCATAAATTGACACTGGAAGGAGCCTACAATGAGCAGTTATTC.

This clonotype was recorded at least ten times. The J gene is TRBJ2-6, the V gene TRBV7-2; the match to TRBD2 covers 8 bases. Germline V gene lookup returns CDR1 SGHTA and CDR2 FQGNSA. After removal of 5 bases from V and 0 bases from J, the junction contained 9 bases not matched to a gene. The length of the CDR3 is 18 residues. CDR3 protein: CASSGGGTASSGANVLTF. CDR3 nucleotides: TGTGCCAGCAGCGGCGGGGGGACTGCCAGCTCTGGGGCCAACGTCCTGACTTTC.

On this clonotype: No conserved phenylalanine or tryptophan is present at the end of the CDR3, so a read error is the likely explanation. This chain connects TRBV3-1 to TRBJ2-1, with D maybe TRBD2 (5 bases). Looked up from germline, CDR1 is LGHDT and CDR2 is YNNKEL (reference sequence). V was trimmed by 1 base and J by 10 bases, leaving 5 bases between them. CDR3 length: 11 residues. CDR3 DNA sequence: TGTGCCAGCAGCCAAGGAGGGGAGCAGTTCTTA. Amino acid sequence: CASSQGGEQFL.

About this clonotype: A much larger clone lies one base from this, so it may be a read error. The CDR3 reads CASSYGGQGTYGQYF. The CDR3 coding sequence is TGTGCCAGCAGTTACGGGGGACAGGGCACCTACGGGCAGTACTTC. The chain recombines TRBV6-5 with TRBJ2-7, with 9 positions matching TRBD1. The CDR3 is made up of 15 amino acids. In germline, CDR1 is MNHEY, CDR2 SVGAGI.

The V gene is TRBV5-5, the J gene TRBJ2-6; tentative D call: TRBD1 (6 bases). Trimming cost V 0 bases and J 0 bases, with 13 bases left between them. From germline, CDR1 is SGHKS and CDR2 YYEKEE (reference sequence). The CDR3 contains 18 residues. The CDR3 is CASSLAVTGNSGANVLTF. The CDR3 region has the DNA TGTGCCAGCAGCTTGGCCGTGACAGGAAACTCTGGGGCCAACGTCCTGACTTTC. Complete variable domain (other parts from reference TRBV5-5 and TRBJ2-6): DAGVTQSPTHLIKTRGQQVTLRCSPISGHKSVSWYQQVLGQGPQFIFQYYEKEERGRGNFPDRFSARQFPNYSSELNVNALLLGDSALYLCASSLAVTGNSGANVLTFGAGSRLTVL.

This clonotype was counted ten times or more. CDR3 in DNA: TGTGCCAGCAGCTTAGCACTAGCGGGGGGCCCGCGTGGCGGGCAAGAGACCCAGTACTTC. Its translation: CASSLALAGGPRGGQETQYF. This chain joins TRBV7-2 and TRBJ2-5; 12 bases are a match to TRBD2. The CDR3 sequence is 20 residues long. CDR1 is SGHTA and CDR2 is FQGNSA in the germline V gene. With 0 bases clipped from V and 2 bases from J, the junction kept 13 bases outside the gene matches.

The V and J genes are TRBV12-3 or TRBV12-4 and TRBJ1-5, with D unresolved. Trimming left V 3 bases short and J 5 bases short, with 17 bases between. The CDR3 contains 16 residues. CDR3 residues: CASSFSISPAHQPQHF. For the CDR3, the DNA is TGTGCCAGCAGTTTTAGCATTTCCCCCGCACATCAGCCCCAGCATTTT.

A note on this clonotype: Without the conserved terminal phenylalanine or tryptophan, this CDR3 likely stems from a read error. The DNA is omitted, as the CDR3 cannot be located on it reliably, and the CDR3 follows TCRdb's listing. The chain couples TRBV7-2 to TRBJ1-6. The germline gives CDR1 SGHTA, CDR2 FQGNSA. The CDR3 has 14 amino acids, counting both end residues. CDR3 loop: CASSLDNHNSPLHL.

This clonotype was recorded a few times. CDR3 amino acids: CASSLAPKDEQFF. Written as DNA, the CDR3 is TGTGCCAGCAGCTTAGCGCCCAAGGATGAGCAGTTCTTC. V and J are TRBV7-6 and TRBJ2-1, with D unresolved. The CDR3 extends over 13 amino acids. Germline-derived CDR1 and CDR2 are SGHVS and FNYEAQ. V was pared by 0 bases and J by 8 bases, with 8 bases between.

This clonotype was observed many times. V gene TRBV6-6 combines with J gene TRBJ1-1; D unclear. The length of the CDR3 is 15 residues. The germline V and J ends were trimmed by 0 bases and 6 bases, with 14 bases remaining between them. Germline-derived CDR1 and CDR2 are MNHNY and SVGAGI (reference sequence). The CDR3 loop reads CASSYSQAPRSEAFF. The CDR3 DNA sequence: TGTGCCAGCAGTTACTCACAAGCGCCACGATCTGAAGCTTTCTTT.

This chain joins TRBV5-4 and TRBJ2-3, with D possibly called TRBD1 or TRBD2 (6 bases each). CDR1 and CDR2 from the germline V gene are SGHNT and YYREEE (reference sequence). This CDR3 comprises 14 residues. V was shortened by 1 base and J by 5 bases, with 11 bases between the two germline ends. CDR3 sequence reads: CASSLRGARDTQYF. The CDR3 DNA is TGTGCCAGCAGCTTGAGGGGGGCCCGAGATACGCAGTATTTT.

This clonotype was seen ten or more times. This sequence joins TRBV7-9 and TRBJ1-4; D is undetermined. The CDR3 spans 15 residues. V shed 5 bases and J shed 0 bases, with 10 bases lying between them. Germline V CDR1 and CDR2: SEHNR, FQNEAQ (reference sequence). The CDR3 sequence: CASSLRTATNEKLFF. The CDR3 DNA reads TGTGCCAGCAGCCTGAGGACGGCAACTAATGAAAAACTGTTTTTT. Filled out from reference TRBV7-9 and TRBJ1-4, the complete variable domain reads DTGVSQNPRHKITKRGQNVTFRCDPISEHNRLYWYRQTLGQGPEFLTYFQNEAQLEKSRLLSDRFSAERPKGSFSTLEIQRTEQGDSAMYLCASSLRTATNEKLFFGSGTQLSVL.

The table lists this clonotype with many counts. The genes are TRBV7-9 and TRBJ2-6; 8 positions agree with TRBD1. The germline V gene has CDR1 SEHNR and CDR2 FQNEAQ (reference sequence). J lost 2 bases, V lost 4 bases, and 16 bases had no gene match. The CDR3 is made up of 20 amino acids. The CDR3 DNA is TGTGCCAGCAGCTCCTATTCAGGGGGCGTACGCCCTCCTGGGGCCAACGTCCTGACTTTC. This codes for CASSSYSGGVRPPGANVLTF.

This chain connects TRBV12-3 or TRBV12-4 to TRBJ2-3; D unclear. This CDR3 is built from 13 residues. Trimming took off 1 base at V and 8 bases at J, with 10 bases between the two ends. The CDR3 sequence: CASSLGAGPTQYF. For the CDR3, the DNA is TGTGCCAGCAGTTTAGGTGCAGGACCTACGCAGTATTTT.

The chain employs TRBV28 and TRBJ1-1; maybe TRBD1 (6 bases). This CDR3 region has 15 residues. Looked up from germline, CDR1 is MDHEN and CDR2 is SYDVKM. The V end was cut by 6 bases, the J end by 2 bases, with 16 bases between. The CDR3 nucleotides read TGTGCCAGCAGGCCACCCCCGGGACACAACACTGAAGCTTTCTTT. Protein: CASRPPPGHNTEAFF. Full variable domain (missing parts from reference TRBV28 and TRBJ1-1): DVKVTQSSRYLVKRTGEKVFLECVQDMDHENMFWYRQDPGLGLRLIYFSYDVKMKEKGDIPEGYSVSREKKERFSLILESASTNQTSMYLCASRPPPGHNTEAFFGQGTRLTVV.

This clonotype was found many times. CDR3: CASSLALAAGRDGYTF. CDR3 sequence (DNA): TGTGCCAGCAGCTTAGCCTTAGCGGCTGGCCGGGATGGCTACACCTTC. The rearrangement uses TRBV7-8 and TRBJ1-2; D is undetermined. The ends were cut back, 0 bases at V and 6 bases at J, with 17 bases in the middle. CDR3 length: 16 amino acids. Germline CDR1 is SGHVS and CDR2 is FQNEAQ.

CDR3 sequence (DNA): TGCGCCAGCAGCCAAGAGCACACCCTCACTGAAGCTTTCTTT. Its translation: CASSQEHTLTEAFF. The chain links TRBV4-1 to TRBJ1-1; D gene ambiguous. Germline CDR1 and CDR2: MGHRA and YSYEKL. V dropped 0 bases and J dropped 4 bases, with 9 bases sitting between them. The CDR3 totals 14 residues.

This clonotype appeared a few times. The chain employs TRBV7-2 and TRBJ1-5; weak D call: TRBD1 (6 bases). The CDR3 consists of 14 residues. Germline values: CDR1 SGHTA, CDR2 FQGNSA. V was trimmed by 1 base and J by 7 bases, leaving 11 bases between them. The CDR3 here is CASSLGTDLQPQHF. The DNA of the CDR3 is TGTGCCAGCAGCTTAGGGACAGACCTCCAGCCCCAGCATTTT. Based on the CDR3 plus reference TRBV7-2 and TRBJ1-5, the full variable domain is GAGVSQSPSNKVTEKGKDVELRCDPISGHTALYWYRQSLGQGLEFLIYFQGNSAPDKSGLPSDRFSAERTGGSVSTLTIQRTQQEDSAVYLCASSLGTDLQPQHFGDGTRLSIL.

This clonotype was observed at least ten times. V usage is TRBV7-2 and J usage is TRBJ1-4; 9 positions agree with TRBD1. V shed 2 bases and J 7 bases; nucleotides not matched to a gene: 2. The CDR3 consists of 14 residues. Per germline, CDR1 SGHTA and CDR2 FQGNSA. The CDR3 DNA reads as TGTGCCAGCAGCTTAAACAGGGGGCGTGAAAAACTGTTTTTT. It codes for CASSLNRGREKLFF.

Ten or more counts support this clonotype. The J gene is TRBJ2-7, the V gene TRBV11-2; 10 positions match TRBD1. CDR1 is SGHAT and CDR2 is FQNNGV in the germline V gene. The CDR3 totals 16 residues. The V segment lost 5 bases and the J segment 2 bases; nucleotides outside the gene matches: 9. In nucleotides, the CDR3 is TGTGCCAGCAGCCTCGCCCCAGGGACAGGGGCCTACGAGCAGTACTTC. It translates to CASSLAPGTGAYEQYF.